Reported below is one T cell receptor (beta chain). Its antigen is unidentified. The sample belongs to a study of T cells after yellow fever vaccination. The study, taken as a whole, reports: A limited proportion of clonotypes was detected within both the CD4 and CD8 compartments. Clones from primary vaccination mostly reappeared after the booster (over 95% CD4, 88% CD8). A faster peak, day 5 versus 15, was reached by the weaker secondary response.

Germline-derived CDR1 and CDR2 are MNHNY and SVGAGI (reference sequence). The CDR3 totals 14 residues. Trimming left V 9 bases short and J 0 bases short, with 9 bases between. They built TCR cDNA with 5'RACE template switching, a step that put in a universal primer site and UMIs. TCRdb used MiXCR to reprocess the 5' RACE reads, holding one entry per CDR3 protein. The repertoire holds more than 95,000 distinct CDR3 sequences, with about 15% as singletons. The sequenced sample was CD8+ T cells sorted from PBMCs, obtained 5 days after the yellow fever booster vaccination. The chain couples TRBV6-6 to TRBJ2-6; the D is unclear. The source is a man aged 18 to 35 who received the YFV17D yellow fever vaccine. CDR3 in DNA: TGTGCCAGTTCCACGTTCTCTGGGGCCAACGTCCTGACTTTC. This encodes CASSTFSGANVLTF.